The clone carrying this TCR beta chain was detected a few times. The source of the sample is a study of T-cell reconstitution after alpha-beta-depleted transplantation in children. Preparing the TCRbeta library involved the use of unique molecular identifiers. From the PCR reads, TCRdb called clonotypes with MiXCR, one entry per CDR3 protein. The sample includes approximately 400,000 distinct CDR3 sequences, about 11% seen only once; the top ten take roughly 5.1%. Germline-derived CDR1 and CDR2 are GTSNPN and SVGIG (reference sequence). The CDR3 totals 16 residues. The V end was cut by 0 bases, the J end by 1 base, with 10 bases between.

The sequence came from a human donor who donated a stem cell graft to a child with acute myeloid leukemia. The material sequenced was PBMCs from the stem cell graft donor, taken from the stem cell graft. The chain carries TRBV30 and TRBJ2-6; no clear D gene. CDR3 loop: CAWSVLWASGANVLTF. The CDR3 bases are TGTGCCTGGAGTGTACTCTGGGCTTCTGGGGCCAACGTCCTGACTTTC.